Below, 2 T cell receptor beta chains from the same sample are listed, as sequenced in a study of shared clonotypes between healthy human individuals. TCRdb's copy holds only in-frame clones and misses some; the assay was immunoSEQ multiplex PCR. The data contain roughly 2.1 million clones, 85% to 95% of them singletons. In the naive CD8 group, cells lacked CD45RO and were positively selected for CCR7, so terminally differentiated effector memory CD45RA+ cells were left out. The sample was naive CD8+ T cells from PBMCs. The receptor source for this set is a man aged 18 to 29 in good health. Some clones in this sample may be carry-over from other donors' samples.

V usage is TRBV19 and J usage is TRBJ1-2; unclear D gene. Germline-derived CDR1 and CDR2 are LNHDA and SQIVND (reference sequence). The CDR3 spans 12 residues. V shed 8 bases and J shed 4 bases, with 11 bases lying between them. CDR3 sequence (DNA): TGTGCCAGTGATGACAACTCCTATGGCTACACCTTC. Amino acids: CASDDNSYGYTF.

The chain has TRBV5-8 and TRBJ2-7, with 7 bases matching TRBD1. The CDR3 sequence is 14 residues long. Losses at the gene ends were 4 bases for V and 7 bases for J; bases not matched to a gene: 11. Germline CDR1 reads SGHTS; CDR2 reads YDEGEE. The CDR3: CASSPQRGRREQYF. CDR3 in DNA: TGTGCCAGCAGCCCCCAGAGGGGGCGCCGAGAGCAGTACTTC.